These T cell receptor beta chains were read from a single sample in a study of chemoradiotherapy in HPV16-positive cancers. Measured with immunoSEQ multiplex PCR; TCRdb has only the in-frame clones, and not every one. Of around 30,000 clones listed, roughly 90% are singletons. The sample in question was blood, obtained from a patient who underwent chemoradiotherapy. These receptors came from a human donor with HPV-associated anogenital cancer. Each CDR3 is given without its conserved first and last residue. The D gene is left open where the match is weak.

-,TRBJ1-6,TRBV7-3,ASSSRGGNSPLH
-,TRBJ2-2,TRBV6-6,ASSDKETGELF
-,TRBJ1-1,TRBV6-5,ASSYEGGSQAF
-,TRBJ2-3,TRBV27,ASSLGLNTDTQY
TRBD1,TRBJ1-3,TRBV19,ASMAGGSGNTIY
TRBD1,TRBJ1-4,TRBV6-5,ASSYSTGLGEKLF
TRBD1,TRBJ2-1,TRBV5-1,ASIGTAYNEQF
-,TRBJ2-2,TRBV19,ASSAPSKSGNTGELF
TRBD1,TRBJ2-7,TRBV30,AWRDRGAYEQY
TRBD2,TRBJ2-1,TRBV4-1,ASSQSLAGGRNEQF